The 18 T cell receptor beta chains reported below all come from one sample, sequenced in a study of CD8+ T cells in alopecia areata. As the sequencing template, cDNA was produced by extracting RNA and reverse transcribing it. Measured with immunoSEQ multiplex PCR; TCRdb has only the in-frame clones, and not every one. The repertoire holds about 4,200 clones, with around 65% as singletons. Sequenced sample: skin. These TCRs come from a human donor in good health.

The chain uses TRBV7-2 and TRBJ1-5; D gene unclear. CDR3 length: 14 amino acids. CDR1 and CDR2 (germline): SGHTA, FQGNSA. The V end lost 2 bases, the J end lost 3 bases, and 8 bases lay between the germline ends. The CDR3 is CASSLTPLNQPQHF. CDR3 bases: TGTGCCAGCAGCTTAACACCGCTCAATCAGCCCCAGCATTTT.

The rearrangement links TRBV7-9 to TRBJ2-1, with 11 bases fitting TRBD2. CDR3 length: 16 amino acids. Trimming took 3 bases from V and 7 from J; bases not matched to a gene: 8. CDR1 is SEHNR, CDR2 FQNEAQ, per germline (reference sequence). The CDR3 is CASSLLTSGKGNEQFF. The CDR3 bases are TGTGCCAGCAGCTTGTTGACTAGCGGGAAGGGGAATGAGCAGTTCTTC.

The chain has TRBV7-2 and TRBJ2-1, with TRBD2 matching 10 bases. This CDR3 has 15 residues. The germline V gene encodes CDR1 SGHTA and CDR2 FQGNSA. The junction had 9 bases not matched to a gene; V was cut back by 5 bases and J by 8 bases. The CDR3 reads CASSQNRLAGYEQFF. CDR3 sequence (DNA): TGTGCCAGCAGCCAGAACCGACTAGCGGGCTATGAGCAGTTCTTC.

This chain joins TRBV19 and TRBJ1-1; a possible D gene is TRBD1 (5 bases). Germline CDR1 is LNHDA and CDR2 is SQIVND (reference sequence). This CDR3 contains 13 residues. The germline V and J ends were trimmed by 0 bases and 8 bases, with 10 bases remaining between them. The CDR3 nucleotides are TGTGCCAGTAGTATAGATACGGGGGGAGAAGCTTTCTTT. This translates into CASSIDTGGEAFF.

The chain is built from TRBV6-6 and TRBJ2-7, with 14 bases fitting TRBD2. The ends lost 8 bases at V and 6 bases at J; junction bases unmatched: 6. The CDR3 sequence is 14 residues long. Germline assignment: CDR1 MNHNY and CDR2 SVGAGI (reference sequence). CDR3 protein: CASGLAGGAGEQYF. DNA of the CDR3: TGTGCCAGCGGACTAGCGGGAGGAGCTGGCGAGCAGTACTTC.

V gene TRBV7-8 combines with J gene TRBJ2-1, with D perhaps matching TRBD2 (6 bases). Trimming took off 1 base at V and 7 bases at J, with 20 bases between the two ends. The CDR3 is made up of 17 amino acids. Germline CDR1 reads SGHVS; CDR2 reads FQNEAQ. CDR3 amino acids: CASSLGASLARRNEQFF. For the CDR3, the DNA is TGTGCCAGCAGCTTAGGGGCCTCGCTAGCGCGGCGTAATGAGCAGTTCTTC. Full variable domain (rest looked up from reference TRBV7-8 and TRBJ2-1): GAGVSQSPRYKVAKRGQDVALRCDPISGHVSLFWYQQALGQGPEFLTYFQNEAQLDKSGLPSDRFFAERPEGSVSTLKIQRTQQEDSAVYLCASSLGASLARRNEQFFGPGTRLTVL.

Concerning this clone itself: The sample contains more than one DNA sequence encoding this CDR3. This chain links TRBV7-8 with TRBJ2-4; D might be TRBD2 (7 bases). CDR1 SGHVS and CDR2 FQNEAQ come from the germline V gene. The V end lost 5 bases, the J end lost 4 bases, and 21 bases lay between the germline ends. The length of the CDR3 is 17 residues. This CDR3 is CASSRGGEGMRKNIQYF. DNA of the CDR3: TGTGCCAGCAGCCGAGGGGGGGAGGGTATGAGAAAAAACATTCAGTACTTC.

The gene calls are TRBV18 and TRBJ1-5; no clear D. Trimming removed 2 bases from V and 0 bases from J, with 8 bases in between. The CDR3 totals 15 residues. Germline V lookup: CDR1 KGHSH, CDR2 LQKENI. The CDR3 loop reads CASSPRQNSNQPQHF. CDR3 DNA sequence: TGTGCCAGCTCACCAAGGCAGAATAGCAATCAGCCCCAGCATTTT.

The chain carries TRBV18 and TRBJ2-1; tentative D call: TRBD1 (5 bases). Trimming took off 6 bases at V and 6 bases at J, with 12 bases between the two ends. CDR1 and CDR2 (germline): KGHSH, LQKENI. The CDR3 sequence is 13 residues long. This CDR3 reads CASSSLRGNEQFF. In DNA form, the CDR3 reads TGTGCCAGCTCTTCCCTAAGGGGCAATGAGCAGTTCTTC.

This chain links TRBV4-1 with TRBJ2-7; the D gene could be TRBD1 or TRBD2 (5 bases each). Germline V gene lookup returns CDR1 MGHRA and CDR2 YSYEKL. The CDR3 covers 13 residues. V was shortened by 4 bases and J by 2 bases, with 9 bases between the two germline ends. Here the CDR3 DNA reads TGCGCCAGCAGCCTGAGGGGAACCTACGAGCAGTACTTC. Its translation: CASSLRGTYEQYF.

This clone was counted between two and nine times. CDR3 in amino acids: CASSPQGIADTQYF. CDR3 bases: TGTGCCAGCAGCCCACAGGGGATCGCAGATACGCAGTATTTT. J is TRBJ2-3 and V is TRBV11-3; 7 bases fit TRBD1. Germline V gives CDR1 SGHNT, CDR2 YENEEA. The J segment lost 4 bases and the V segment lost 5 bases, leaving 6 bases of the junction unmatched. This CDR3 has 14 amino acids.

The chain couples TRBV14 to TRBJ2-7, with 7 bases fitting TRBD2. The CDR3 has 16 residues. Losses at the gene ends were 0 bases for V and 3 bases for J; bases not matched to a gene: 8. The germline gives CDR1 SGHDN, CDR2 FVKESK. The DNA for the CDR3 is TGTGCCAGCAGCCAAGAAGCTAGAGGGAGGGGCTACGAGCAGTACTTC. Translation: CASSQEARGRGYEQYF.

The rearrangement uses TRBV9 and TRBJ2-2; TRBD2 matches 10 bases. Unmatched junction bases numbered 3, after V lost 2 bases and J lost 2 bases. The germline V gene encodes CDR1 SGDLS and CDR2 YYNGEE. The CDR3 spans 16 residues. CDR3 DNA: TGTGCCAGCAGCGTCGTAGCGGGGGGCAACACCGGGGAGCTGTTTTTT. It is translated as CASSVVAGGNTGELFF.

This clone was counted only a few times. The J gene is TRBJ2-5, the V gene TRBV6-5; 8 bases are a match to TRBD1. The length of the CDR3 is 13 residues. Trimming took 8 bases from V and 5 from J; bases not matched to a gene: 7. Per germline, CDR1 MNHEY and CDR2 SVGAGI. CDR3: CASGTGRAETQYF. In nucleotides, the CDR3 is TGTGCCAGCGGGACAGGAAGGGCTGAGACCCAGTACTTC.

There are a few counts of this clone. The CDR3 loop is CASIPLAGAGELFF. In DNA form, the CDR3 reads TGTGCCAGCATCCCACTAGCGGGAGCCGGGGAGCTGTTTTTT. The chain recombines TRBV6-8 with TRBJ2-2, with 11 positions matching TRBD2. Trimming removed 7 bases from V and 6 bases from J; junction bases left unmatched: 4. Germline V lookup: CDR1 MNHGY, CDR2 SAAAGT. The CDR3 sequence is 14 residues long.

V is TRBV27 and J is TRBJ2-7; 8 bases align to TRBD1. With 6 bases clipped from V and 4 bases from J, the junction kept 8 bases outside the gene matches. Per the germline V gene, CDR1 is MNHEY and CDR2 is SMNVEV (reference sequence). CDR3 size: 14 residues. The CDR3 DNA reads TGTGCCAGCAGCCCTTCAGGACAGGGTTACGAGCAGTACTTC. Translating it yields CASSPSGQGYEQYF.

The chain couples TRBV5-1 to TRBJ2-5, with D perhaps being TRBD1 or TRBD2 (5 bases each). CDR1 SGHRS and CDR2 YFSETQ come from the germline V gene. The length of the CDR3 is 14 residues. Trimming stripped 2 bases from V and 0 bases from J, with 8 bases between. The CDR3 DNA reads as TGCGCCAGCAGCTTAATGGGGGACCAAGAGACCCAGTACTTC. This translates into CASSLMGDQETQYF.

The V gene is TRBV28, the J gene TRBJ2-7, with TRBD2 matching over 10 bases. Germline assignment: CDR1 MDHEN and CDR2 SYDVKM. The CDR3 runs 18 residues. The junction had 23 bases not matched to a gene; V was cut back by 6 bases and J by 9 bases. CDR3 in DNA: TGTGCCAGCAGCCCCACTGGACTAGCGGAGACATATTACGAGCGGCAGTACTTC. Its protein is CASSPTGLAETYYERQYF.